This T cell receptor (beta chain) was sequenced during a study of human T cells and chemical hapten exposure. About the research overall: An approximately 2 cm by approximately 2 cm inner upper arm patch received 2% DPC for sensitization. Patients' scalps got diphenylcyclopropenone weekly throughout the approximately 26-week study. Patch tests put 0.01% DPC on the upper back, and the results were checked at 6 days.

Points from the study as a whole: The donor cohort had alopecia, so its immune response may not match that of healthy people.

The ends were cut back, 5 bases at V and 6 bases at J, with 8 bases in the middle. The CDR3 spans 13 residues. The germline V gene encodes CDR1 MNHEY and CDR2 SVGAGI. In this sample, this clonotype turned up many times. Antigen unknown. From the RACE reads, TCRdb called clonotypes with MiXCR, one entry per CDR3 protein. The data show 350,000 to 450,000 distinct CDR3 sequences, with 4.5% to 6% seen just once and just over 2.5% held by the top ten. Documented time point: pre-sensitization, week 0. Sample treatment: therapeutic diphenylcyclopropenone sensitization with weekly scalp DPC. The sequence came from a woman between 45 and 65 years old with alopecia areata. Some clones in this sample may be carry-over from other donors' samples. The chain joins TRBV6-5 to TRBJ2-6; D is ambiguous. The sequencing here drew on whole blood, taken in connection with sensitization to the hapten diphenylcyclopropenone (DPC). The CDR3 nucleotides read TGTGCCAGCAGTGCAAATGAGGCCAACGTCCTGACTTTC. Amino acids: CASSANEANVLTF.